The clone carrying this TCR beta chain was detected only once. Its specificity is not known. This record comes from a study of Ad26.COV2.S vaccination and SARS-CoV-2 variants. Treatment here: about 20 received Ad26.COV2.S at low or high dose, single or two shots; 5 received placebo; per-sample allocation not given. Day 63 after the first vaccine or placebo injection was the time point for sampling. Boston hosted the donor, who was an adult aged 18-55 years. Findings of the study overall: Those who received vaccine or placebo ended up with similar non-spike TCR breadth.

Some clones are missing from TCRdb's copy, which holds only in-frame ones; the method was immunoSEQ multiplex PCR. The table has approximately 240,000 clones, roughly 90% seen once; the top ten hold roughly a tenth. Between the trimmed V and J ends, which lost 4 bases and 5 bases, there was a span of 10 bases. CDR1 and CDR2 from the germline V gene are KGHDR and SFDVKD. The CDR3 covers 13 residues. The chain joins TRBV24-1 to TRBJ1-2; no firm D call. The receptor's source is a person between 18 and 65 years old who received the Ad26.COV2.S COVID-19 vaccine or a placebo. The sample consisted of peripheral blood, taken in a trial of Ad26.COV2.S vaccine versus placebo. The CDR3 reads CATSEAGGYGYTF. The CDR3 DNA reads TGTGCCACCAGTGAGGCAGGAGGGTATGGCTACACCTTC.